Listed here are 23 T cell receptor beta chains from one sample, sequenced in a study of cytomegalovirus exposure and HLA in healthy donors. Use of 60 Vbeta and 13 Jbeta primers characterized the PCR. The protocol was immunoSEQ multiplex PCR, while the TCRdb copy is restricted to in-frame clones and leaves out a portion. The repertoire has under 300,000 clones, 81% of them found once; the top ten carry about 8%. Input material: PBMCs. These TCRs come from an older woman in good health and CMV-seropositive.

The chain uses TRBV7-9 and TRBJ1-1; TRBD1 might be the D (6 bases). Trimming left V 10 bases short and J 9 bases short, with 30 bases between. This CDR3 is 16 amino acids long. Germline lookup yields CDR1 SEHNR and CDR2 FQNEAQ (reference sequence). The CDR3 region has the DNA TGTGCCATACTTCCGGGACACAGGTTTTGGAGCAGTAAAGCTTTCTTT. Protein: CAILPGHRFWSSKAFF.

The genes are TRBV28 and TRBJ1-4; TRBD1 matches 7 bases. CDR3 length equals 16 residues. Trimming took 4 bases from V and 7 from J; bases not matched to a gene: 12. Germline V gene lookup returns CDR1 MDHEN and CDR2 SYDVKM. CDR3 protein: CASSSRTGTVGEKLFF. The CDR3 DNA reads TGTGCCAGCAGTTCAAGGACCGGGACAGTAGGTGAAAAACTGTTTTTT.

V is TRBV4-1 and J is TRBJ2-1, with TRBD1 matching over 10 bases. The CDR3 contains 17 residues. Trimming cost V 5 bases and J 3 bases; bases outside gene matches: 10. Germline lookup yields CDR1 MGHRA and CDR2 YSYEKL. The CDR3 DNA reads TGCGCCAGCAGCTTCCCCCCCGGGACAGGGGTCTACAATGAGCAGTTCTTC. This encodes CASSFPPGTGVYNEQFF.

The chain employs TRBV6-5 and TRBJ1-1, with 8 bases fitting TRBD1. CDR3 length: 14 amino acids. CDR1 is MNHEY, CDR2 SVGAGI, per germline. Trimming at V came to 2 bases and at J to 4 bases, leaving 3 bases not matched to a gene. This CDR3 is CASSYGQGATEAFF. The CDR3 DNA is TGTGCCAGCAGTTACGGGCAGGGGGCCACTGAAGCTTTCTTT.

This chain's CDR3 is CASSLETSAVGGRFF. CDR3 nucleotide sequence: TGTGCCAGCAGCTTGGAGACTAGCGCGGTGGGGGGTAGGTTCTTC. The chain recombines TRBV5-4 with TRBJ2-1; TRBD2 matches at 8 bases. Germline V gene data show CDR1 as SGHNT and CDR2 as YYREEE (reference sequence). CDR3 length: 15 residues. The junction had 14 bases not matched to a gene; V was cut back by 0 bases and J by 15 bases.

Here the CDR3 reads CASSLRGGMNTEAFF. The CDR3 region has the DNA TGTGCCAGCAGCTTGCGCGGGGGCATGAACACTGAAGCTTTCTTT. V usage is TRBV5-6 and J usage is TRBJ1-1; tentatively, D is TRBD1 (6 bases). Trimming pared 1 base from V and 0 bases from J, leaving 10 bases between. The length of the CDR3 is 15 residues. CDR1 is SGHDT and CDR2 is YYEEEE in the germline V gene.

The chain is built from TRBV4-2 and TRBJ2-3; D call uncertain. Trimming took 1 base from V and 5 from J, leaving 7 bases between them. CDR1 and CDR2 from the germline V gene are LGHNA and YNFKEQ. CDR3 length: 13 amino acids. The CDR3, as DNA: TGTGCCAGCAGCCAAGGGGCAGGAGATACGCAGTATTTT. Amino acid sequence: CASSQGAGDTQYF.

The chain uses TRBV5-4 and TRBJ1-1; maybe TRBD1 (6 bases). CDR3 size: 15 residues. The V gene's germline CDR1 is SGHNT and CDR2 YYREEE (reference sequence). V gave up 0 bases and J gave up 4 bases, with 13 bases separating them. CDR3 sequence (DNA): TGTGCCAGCAGCTTGGTGGGGGGGGCGGTCACTGAAGCTTTCTTT. Amino acids: CASSLVGGAVTEAFF.

V usage is TRBV29-1 and J usage is TRBJ2-2; 11 bases fit TRBD2. The CDR3 is 15 amino acids. The V gene end was trimmed by 4 bases and the J gene end by 5 bases; junction bases not matched to a gene: 6. Germline assignment: CDR1 SQVTM and CDR2 ANQGSEA. Here the CDR3 DNA reads TGCAGCGTTGGATTAGCGGGAGGGGGAACCGGGGAGCTGTTTTTT. Translated, it gives CSVGLAGGGTGELFF.

This chain uses TRBV6-5 with TRBJ1-2, with TRBD1 matching over 7 bases. CDR1 is MNHEY and CDR2 is SVGAGI in the germline V gene. The length of the CDR3 is 15 residues. Losses at the gene ends were 5 bases for V and 3 bases for J; bases not matched to a gene: 9. The CDR3, as DNA: TGTGCCAGCAGTAAACTAAGGGGGCATGACTATGGCTACACCTTC. Protein: CASSKLRGHDYGYTF.

The chain is built from TRBV6-5 and TRBJ1-5; D is possibly TRBD1 (6 bases). Trimming removed 4 bases from V and 1 base from J, with 14 bases in between. CDR1 MNHEY and CDR2 SVGAGI come from the germline V gene. The CDR3 has 16 residues. The CDR3 spells CASSSLRDTSNQPQHF. The DNA for the CDR3 is TGTGCCAGCAGTTCGTTACGGGACACCAGCAATCAGCCCCAGCATTTT.

The chain links TRBV19 to TRBJ1-5; D is unclear. The V end lost 8 bases, the J end lost 5 bases, and 19 bases lay between the germline ends. This CDR3 comprises 15 residues. Per the germline V gene, CDR1 is LNHDA and CDR2 is SQIVND (reference sequence). The CDR3 loop is CASWSPGRNHQPQHF. In nucleotides, the CDR3 is TGTGCCAGTTGGTCCCCTGGCAGAAACCATCAGCCCCAGCATTTT. The whole variable domain, filled in from reference TRBV19 and TRBJ1-5, reads DGGITQSPKYLFRKEGQNVTLSCEQNLNHDAMYWYRQDPGQGLRLIYYSQIVNDFQKGDIAEGYSVSREKKESFPLTVTSAQKNPTAFYLCASWSPGRNHQPQHFGDGTRLSIL.

The chain is built from TRBV5-1 and TRBJ1-2; 9 nucleotides match TRBD1. This CDR3 comprises 14 residues. Trimming at V came to 1 base and at J to 8 bases, leaving 6 bases not matched to a gene. The germline gives CDR1 SGHRS, CDR2 YFSETQ. The CDR3 nucleotides are TGCGCCAGCAGCTTGTCACAGGGGGCGCGAGGCTACACCTTC. Translated, it gives CASSLSQGARGYTF.

V usage is TRBV19 and J usage is TRBJ1-5, with 9 nucleotides matching TRBD1. This CDR3 has 15 amino acids. Unmatched junction bases numbered 5, after V lost 1 base and J lost 7 bases. The germline V gene has CDR1 LNHDA and CDR2 SQIVND (reference sequence). In DNA form, the CDR3 reads TGTGCCAGTAGTATAGCTACAGGGGGCTGGCAGCCCCAGCATTTT. Residues: CASSIATGGWQPQHF.

The J gene is TRBJ1-5, the V gene TRBV30, with 9 bases identical to TRBD1. With 5 bases clipped from V and 4 bases from J, the junction kept 3 bases outside the gene matches. The length of the CDR3 is 13 residues. Germline values: CDR1 GTSNPN, CDR2 SVGIG (reference sequence). CDR3: CAWGTGINQPQHF. The DNA for the CDR3 is TGTGCCTGGGGGACAGGGATAAATCAGCCCCAGCATTTT.

In its sample, this clone was seen once. The chain employs TRBV9 and TRBJ1-5; TRBD1 agrees at 9 bases. After removal of 3 bases from V and 6 bases from J, the junction contained 4 bases not matched to a gene. Germline V gene lookup returns CDR1 SGDLS and CDR2 YYNGEE. The CDR3 is 14 amino acids. The CDR3 DNA is TGTGCCAGCAGCGCCCACAGGGGGCTTCAGCCCCAGCATTTT. Translating it yields CASSAHRGLQPQHF.

This clone was seen only once. The CDR3 loop is CASRVQIDTEAFF. CDR3 bases: TGCGCCAGCAGAGTCCAGATCGATACTGAAGCTTTCTTT. The gene calls are TRBV5-1 and TRBJ1-1; the D is unclear. V lost 5 bases to trimming and J lost 5 bases, with 13 bases between them. There are 13 residues in the CDR3. Germline V gene lookup returns CDR1 SGHRS and CDR2 YFSETQ.

This clone was counted only a few times. This chain links TRBV6-5 with TRBJ1-1, with 9 bases fitting TRBD1. Germline values: CDR1 MNHEY, CDR2 SVGAGI. CDR3 length: 14 residues. V shed 5 bases and J 5 bases; nucleotides not matched to a gene: 6. CDR3 sequence (DNA): TGTGCCAGCAGTACCACAGGGGGCGTAACTGAAGCTTTCTTT. Translating it yields CASSTTGGVTEAFF.

This clone was detected once. J is TRBJ2-5 and V is TRBV7-9; D unresolved. V lost 6 bases, J lost 3 bases, and 8 bases lay in between. The germline gives CDR1 SEHNR, CDR2 FQNEAQ (reference sequence). The CDR3 totals 12 residues. The CDR3 loop reads CASSYIKETQYF. The CDR3 DNA follows: TGTGCCAGCAGTTATATAAAAGAGACCCAGTACTTC.

The rearrangement joins TRBV7-9 to TRBJ2-7; TRBD2 aligns across 7 bases. Germline trimming cut 5 bases from V and 0 bases from J; bases unmatched to any gene: 7. CDR1 and CDR2 (germline): SEHNR, FQNEAQ (reference sequence). The CDR3 contains 15 residues. The CDR3 DNA is TGTGCCAGCAGCCCACTAGCGAGTCACTCCTACGAGCAGTACTTC. It yields the protein CASSPLASHSYEQYF.

Points on this clone: The junction differs from germline at one of its ends, possibly a read error. The chain joins TRBV5-6 to TRBJ2-1; 9 bases align to TRBD2. The CDR3 covers 16 residues. Germline V gives CDR1 SGHDT, CDR2 YYEEEE. In DNA, the CDR3 is TGTGCCAGCAGCTTGGCAGGTGGACTAGCGTACAGTGAGCAGTTCTTC. This sequence encodes CASSLAGGLAYSEQFF.

The genes are TRBV5-1 and TRBJ2-5; TRBD2 matches at 7 bases. The CDR3 sequence is 14 residues long. Germline CDR1 reads SGHRS; CDR2 reads YFSETQ. The V and J ends lost 6 bases and 4 bases, in that order; junction bases with no gene match: 9. Here the CDR3 DNA reads TGCGCCAGCACCCTTGTGGGGGAGGGAGAGACCCAGTACTTC. It encodes CASTLVGEGETQYF.

CDR3 nucleotide sequence: TGTGCCAGCAGATCACAGGGATTATCAGCTGACTATGGCTACACCTTC. It codes for CASRSQGLSADYGYTF. The V and J genes are TRBV6-6 and TRBJ1-2; the D gene is possibly TRBD1 (6 bases). V dropped 6 bases and J dropped 3 bases, with 20 bases sitting between them. Per the germline V gene, CDR1 is MNHNY and CDR2 is SVGAGI (reference sequence). CDR3 length: 16 amino acids.